Listed below are T cell receptor beta chains from one sample, sequenced in a study of T cell clones after liver transplantation. Libraries were prepared by immunoSEQ multiplex PCR; TCRdb keeps only in-frame clonotypes and omits some of them. The data show some 6,100 clones, 70% to 80% seen once. Sequencing was performed on CD8+ T cells from blood, taken 24 months after liver transplant. These receptors originate from a human patient who received a liver transplant. The T cells may come from the graft donor. Each CDR3 is given with its conserved first and last residue. D genes are given only for firm matches.

j_call v_call d_call cdr3_nt cdr3_aa
TRBJ2-4 TRBV5-5 TRBD1 TGTGCCAGCACCGGGACAGAAGAAGTCAAAAACATTCAGTACTTC CASTGTEEVKNIQYF
TRBJ2-3 TRBV28 NA TGTGCCAGCTCTGGGGTCATCCCTAGCACAGATACGCAGTATTTT CASSGVIPSTDTQYF
TRBJ1-1 TRBV7-9 TRBD1 TGTGCCAGCAGCTTTGACAGGGGGCTAGCTTTCTTT CASSFDRGLAFF
TRBJ2-1 TRBV7-9 NA TGTGCCAGCAGTTTGGGACTCTCGGCCTACAATGAGCAGTTCTTC CASSLGLSAYNEQFF
TRBJ2-1 TRBV9 NA TGTGCCAGCAGCGTAGAGAGGACTAACTACAATGAGCAGTTCTTC CASSVERTNYNEQFF
TRBJ1-2 TRBV6-5 NA TGTGCCAGCAGCGCTAGACTGGGGGGTTATGGCTACACCTTC CASSARLGGYGYTF
TRBJ2-2 TRBV9 NA TGTGCCAGCGGAGGCGGGTCCTTTAACACCGGGGAGCTGTTTTTT CASGGGSFNTGELFF
TRBJ1-4 TRBV7-9 NA TGTGCCAGCAGCTTAGGGGGGCTTGATGAAAAACTGTTTTTT CASSLGGLDEKLFF
TRBJ1-5 TRBV4-1 NA TGCGCCAGCAGCCAAGGGTCCTTCAATCAGCCCCAGCATTTT CASSQGSFNQPQHF
TRBJ2-7 TRBV10-3 NA TGTGCCATCAGTGAGTCGGTAGGAACCTACGAGCAGTACTTC CAISESVGTYEQYF